This T cell receptor beta chain was recovered during a study of blood T cell repertoires in COVID-19. About the research overall: Whether acute or convalescent, the COVID-19 samples came from the United States, Italy and Spain. Sample material is recorded as cDNA or gDNA derived from T cells, B-cell-depleted T cells, or PBMCs.

This CDR3 has 11 amino acids. Germline CDR1 and CDR2: SGDLS and YYNGEE. The V end was cut by 2 bases, the J end by 9 bases, with 9 bases between. In the study's own analysis: The authors estimated nucleated cell counts from reference gene primer amplification. Assay: immunoSEQ multiplex PCR; the TCRdb copy retains only in-frame clones and omits some. For V, J and clone size, that table is used; D and trimming come from the DNA. The data hold over 200,000 clones, with approximately 82% observed a single time. The chain has TRBV9 and TRBJ2-7, with a possible D match to TRBD2 (6 bases). Sequenced sample: peripheral blood. The TCR sequence derives from a woman between 40 and 55 years old with acute or convalescent COVID-19. CDR3 sequence: CASSVGTRQYF. The CDR3 DNA is TGTGCCAGCAGCGTTGGGACTCGGCAGTACTTC.